These T cell receptor beta chains were read from a single sample in a study of T-cell reconstitution after alpha-beta-depleted transplantation in children. Each CDR3 protein gets one entry after TCRdb re-called the PCR reads with MiXCR. The sample includes hundreds of thousands of distinct CDR3 sequences, 10% to 15% of them seen just once. This material consisted of PBMCs, mostly from graft donor cells, taken 360 days after TCRalphabeta/CD19-depleted stem cell transplant. Receptors originate from a male patient aged 10 to 17 who had a stem cell transplant for acute myeloid leukemia, so the T cells may come from the graft donor. The CDR3 runs from the conserved cysteine through the conserved F or W. The order of the fields is J gene, clone size, D gene, V gene, CDR3 DNA, CDR3 protein. A D gene is named only where the DNA matches it firmly. Only part of the rows carry a size: once, few, many, or a class if the clone is expanded.

TRBJ2-5	many	.	TRBV3-1	TGTGCCAGCAGCCAAGTCACGGACTTCAGGTTACGAGAGACCCAGTACTTC	CASSQVTDFRLRETQYF
TRBJ2-6	many	.	TRBV20-1	TGCAGTGCTACTGGGGCCAACGTCCTGACTTTC	CSATGANVLTF
TRBJ2-1	few	TRBD2	TRBV20-1	TGCAGTGCTAGCGGGAGGGCCGACAATGAGCAGTTCTTC	CSASGRADNEQFF
TRBJ2-2	.	TRBD2	TRBV5-1	TGCGCCAGCAGCTTGGAGATAGGACTAGCGGGAGGGCCTAAACGGGACACCGGGGAGCTGTTTTTT	CASSLEIGLAGGPKRDTGELFF
TRBJ2-7	many	.	TRBV25-1	TGTGCCAGCAGTGATAGGCCCGGCTACGAGCAGTACTTC	CASSDRPGYEQYF
TRBJ2-3	.	TRBD1	TRBV23-1	TGCGCCAGCCGCAAGGGGGCGGAGGATACGCAGTATTTT	CASRKGAEDTQYF
TRBJ2-3	.	TRBD2	TRBV20-1	TGCAATGACCCCGGGAGGGCATCCCACACAGATACGCAGTATTTT	CNDPGRASHTDTQYF
TRBJ2-1	few	.	TRBV24-1	TGTGCCACCAGTGGACTCTACAATGAGCAGTTCTTC	CATSGLYNEQFF
TRBJ2-1	.	.	TRBV4-3	TGCGCCAGCACCCGGGACCCTACACCAGTGGGAAATGAGCAGTTCTTC	CASTRDPTPVGNEQFF
TRBJ2-1	few	.	TRBV14	TGTGCCAGCAGCCGGTTCGAGTCCCGTTCTTTAGGGGAGCAGTTCTTC	CASSRFESRSLGEQFF
TRBJ2-2	few	.	TRBV9	TGTGCCAGCAGCCCACTGGCGGCGGGTGCCGGGGAGCTGTTTTTT	CASSPLAAGAGELFF
TRBJ2-1	many	.	TRBV7-2	TGTGCCAGCAGCCCTACGGGCTGGCTAAGCTCCTACAATGAGCAGTTCTTC	CASSPTGWLSSYNEQFF
TRBJ1-2	few	TRBD1	TRBV6-5	TGTGCCAGCAGTTACGCACGACAGGGAGCAAAGGCTGGCTACACCTTC	CASSYARQGAKAGYTF
TRBJ2-1	.	.	TRBV19	TGTGCCAGTAGTATGGGACGGGAGATGTTGAATGAGCAGTTCTTC	CASSMGREMLNEQFF
TRBJ2-5	many	.	TRBV7-8	TGTGCCAGCAGCTCGCCGAGGCGAGGGATGGAGACCCAGTACTTC	CASSSPRRGMETQYF
TRBJ2-5	few	TRBD1	TRBV9	TGTGCCAGCAGCGTCAGACAGGGATTGAAGGAGACCCAGTACTTC	CASSVRQGLKETQYF
TRBJ2-2	.	TRBD2	TRBV6-2/TRBV6-3	TGTGCCAGCCTTTCGGCTCGACTGGGACTAGGCCATTTAGCTGGGGAGCTGTTTTTT	CASLSARLGLGHLAGELFF